The rows below give T cell receptor beta chains drawn from one sample of a study of T-cell reconstitution after alpha-beta-depleted transplantation in children. MiXCR was run by TCRdb on the PCR reads, yielding one entry per CDR3 protein. Of 190,000 or so distinct CDR3 sequences in the sample, around 5.9% were seen once. The specimen comprised PBMCs, sampled before TCRalphabeta/CD19-depleted stem cell transplant. The receptors were sampled from a girl less than two years old with combined immunodeficiency, due to receive a stem cell transplant. The conserved cysteine and the conserved F or W are not part of the CDR3 here.

TRBV7-9	10	TRBJ2-1	ASSFSDREQF
TRBV12-3/TRBV12-4	15	TRBJ2-2	ASSPPGQGTNTGELF
TRBV10-3	11	TRBJ2-5	AISGTGKETQY
TRBV6-4	12	TRBJ2-5	ASSSTGGQETQY
TRBV7-9	13	TRBJ1-4	ASSRNGRVDEKLF
TRBV27	15	TRBJ1-1	ASSLSSPSEINTEAF
TRBV9	13	TRBJ2-7	ASSAEPLPHYEQY
TRBV4-3	16	TRBJ2-3	ASSYTSRGGASTDTQY
TRBV7-9	12	TRBJ2-1	ASSLAGRADEQF
TRBV20-1	13	TRBJ2-7	SARSAGGGHYEQY
TRBV4-2	12	TRBJ2-3	ASSQDIPTDTQY
TRBV7-2	13	TRBJ2-7	ASSWSGGPTYEQY
TRBV29-1	12	TRBJ2-5	SVEDRRIQETQY
TRBV7-9	13	TRBJ2-1	ASAVQPSTYNEQF
TRBV27	15	TRBJ2-7	ARTRRLGRIYSYEQY
TRBV29-1	12	TRBJ2-1	SVEPGTSMYEQF
TRBV28	13	TRBJ1-5	ASSWGPRAGQPQH
TRBV13	13	TRBJ2-7	ASSPPGAPPYEQY
TRBV11-2	10	TRBJ1-1	ASSFVDTEAF
TRBV27	12	TRBJ1-1	ASSLSTHLTEAF
TRBV20-1	13	TRBJ2-1	SARLMDTFSREQF
TRBV5-6	13	TRBJ2-7	ASSFPGARFYEQY
TRBV12-5	10	TRBJ1-1	ASGRGETEAF
TRBV12-3/TRBV12-4	15	TRBJ2-7	ASSFPGGGQGLREQY
TRBV6-2/TRBV6-3	16	TRBJ2-7	ASSYPSQQGPSSHEQY
TRBV4-2	13	TRBJ2-2	ASSQFTSGNRELF
TRBV5-1	13	TRBJ1-3	ASSPGQASGNTIY
TRBV5-6	14	TRBJ1-5	ASSLRANYSNQPQH
TRBV7-2	14	TRBJ2-3	ASSLGVAGGRDTQY
TRBV20-1	13	TRBJ2-7	SARVGGFNSYEQY
TRBV6-1	13	TRBJ2-7	ASSEQGGGNYEQY
TRBV20-1	12	TRBJ2-1	SAQKTSGRTEQF
TRBV4-2	13	TRBJ2-7	ASSSGGDSSYEQY
TRBV12-5	7	TRBJ2-3	ARLDTQY
TRBV6-5	11	TRBJ2-7	ASSYRASGEQY
TRBV15	10	TRBJ1-1	ATSSLGAEAF